This TCR beta chain stems from a study of CD8 T cells in Susac syndrome (dated by TCRdb to between 2018 and 2020). For context, the study as a whole: Among the sequenced Susac syndrome patients, five or six had clinically active disease and under 10 were in clinical remission. At blood withdrawal, Susac syndrome patients were therapy-naive, treated with corticosteroids (with IVIg additionally given to some), or treated with IVIg alone. The study used repertoire sequencing to test whether antigen drove CD8+ T cell activation and differentiation in Susac syndrome.

In its sample, this clonotype was seen a few times. The specificity of this receptor is unknown. Base-call qualities are not available, and no considerably larger clone is one nucleotide away. RNA was extracted using the RNeasy kit, and about 0.45 to 1 ug of the RNA was reverse transcribed with random hexamers. The immunoSEQ multiplex PCR assay, covering 54 Vbeta and 13 Jbeta segments, was used to amplify TCR beta CDR3 regions. Bias from PCR amplification was corrected by using a synthetic template baseline for primer optimization and for computational correction. As for the original processing: Reads were annotated to V, D and J genes per IMGT and analyzed with immunoSEQ Analyzer, keeping only productive sequences. Clonality was calculated as one minus the Shannon entropy normalized by log2 of the number of productive unique sequences. Public and private clones were assessed among the 100 most prevalent clones of each patient and control. Clones were defined as Susac-specific when absent from the healthy and MS cohorts, from some 1,100 published viral clones and from other ImmuneACCESS disease sequences. Starting from the raw public reads, TCRdb applied fastp trimming at Q25, assembled clones with MiXCR and retained in-frame beta chains. All rows with the same CDR3 protein become a single entry with the most common DNA and genes. The V and J calls shown here were made by TCRdb, not taken from the authors' results. The sample data list about 240,000 distinct CDR3 sequences, and almost 97% of these were observed just once. The leading ten clones occupy under 0.12% of the sample.

The CDR3 contains 11 residues, cysteine and phenylalanine counted. Only the CDR3 part of the read is kept: 33 bases, read in frame from the first base. Trimming takes 4 bases from V and 3 bases from J, and the germline ends sit 3 bases apart. CDR1 SNHLY and CDR2 FYNNEI were looked up in the germline V gene. Overall study results and their limits: The number of individuals in the TCR sequencing and HLA analysis was recognized as being relatively small. In patients with Susac syndrome, the CD4+ T cell repertoire showed no detectable clonal expansion.

Peripheral blood CD8+ and CD4+ T cells from healthy donors, Susac syndrome patients and multiple sclerosis patients were profiled using high-throughput TCR beta sequencing. Recently defined diagnostic criteria for definite or probable disease were met by the Susac syndrome patients. Bulk CD8+ and CD4+ T cells were purified magnetically by negative isolation, whereas CD8+ TEMRA cells were enriched by FACS. Blood was collected in EDTA tubes and processed within 24 hours, with PBMCs isolated through density gradient centrifugation. PBMCs intended for TCR sequencing were frozen in liquid nitrogen and were later thawed in a 37 degrees C water bath. Purity of sorted or isolated CD4+, CD8+ and CD8+ TEMRA cells was at least 90%.

The sample comprised CD4+ T cells from PBMCs. Here the chain combines TRBV2 and TRBJ1-1; confidence is insufficient to name the D gene. The sequence was collected from a human donor with Susac syndrome. The CDR3 region: CASSAYTEAFF. Here is the DNA: TGTGCCAGCAGTGCTTACACTGAAGCTTTCTTT.